This record covers a single T cell receptor (beta chain). Its antigen target is currently unknown. At one of its ends the junction is not consistent with the germline gene, which may arise from a read error. Without any cell sorting, total RNA and DNA were co-extracted from about 20-30 mg of bulk tissue using the AllPrep DNA/RNA mini kit. Surgical resection was performed in China between November 2015 and March 2016 on five or six patients with histopathologically diagnosed primary liver carcinoma. At the time of sampling, the patients were treatment-naive and had chronic HBV infection. Five spatially separated regions were sampled from each tumor: the superior, inferior, left-lateral and right-lateral poles, plus the tumor centre. More than 85% viable tumor cells were found by histology in every tumor sample. Each fresh piece of tumor and adjacent tissue was cut in two, with one half stored in RNAlater at -80 degrees C and the other half sent for histology.

TCRbeta-specific cDNA was reverse-transcribed from roughly 500 ng total RNA using a constant-region primer and ProtoScript II reverse transcriptase. Construction of the TCRbeta libraries relied on three nested rounds of multiplex PCR, following a slightly modified ARM-PCR procedure. The first two PCR rounds used multiplex TRBV1-TRBV30 forward primers with a Cbeta reverse primer, each for 10 to 11 cycles. Sample barcodes and Illumina adapters were added in a final 25-cycle PCR using Deep VentR polymerase. Amplicons of 200-500 bp were gel-purified with a QIAquick gel extraction kit before sequencing. TCRbeta amplicons were sequenced on an Illumina HiSeq 2500 with 250-bp paired-end reads. In the source study's methods: Trimmomatic v0.33 was used to quality-trim the reads, and FLASH v1.2.11 was used to merge paired reads so that full CDR3 sequences could be recovered. MiGEC v1.2.1b assigned V, D and J germline segments to the rearranged TCRbeta sequences. Clonotype statistics and Shannon-Wiener diversity indices were calculated with VDJtools v1.0.0. Except for diversity analysis, only the 250 most abundant clonotypes of each sample were used in subsequent analyses to reduce sampling bias. TCRdb reanalyzed the raw reads on its own, using fastp at Q25 for trimming and MiXCR for clone calling, and kept in-frame beta chains. Rows with one shared CDR3 protein collapse into an entry with the most common genes and DNA. The V and J calls were not made by the authors but by TCRdb's processing. This sample is represented by roughly 48,000 distinct CDR3 sequences; over 65% of them were singletons. Jointly, the top ten make up more than 25% of the sample.

The data originate from a study of tumor-infiltrating lymphocytes in primary liver carcinoma (dated by TCRdb to 2016 to 2017). In terms of the full investigation: The five patients, three men and two women aged 30 to 69 years, had hepatocellular carcinoma (four) or combined HCC and intrahepatic cholangiocarcinoma (one). The tumors of the five patients were staged as T1-T3 N0M0, with maximum diameters ranging from about 4.2 to 11 cm. Each sample produced roughly 3.65 to 8 million productive TCRbeta reads, and read depth showed no significant difference between tissue types. For each liver tumor, the study sampled five regions along with adjacent normal tissue and blood, and applied TCRbeta repertoire sequencing, expression microarrays and whole-exome sequencing. TCRbeta repertoire sequencing covered 35 specimens from 5 patients: about 25 tumor regions, 5 adjacent noncancerous liver tissues and 5 peripheral blood samples. The 25 or so tumor region samples were profiled with Agilent mRNA microarrays so that TCRbeta repertoire diversity could be related to the local molecular phenotype. Technical replicate repertoires showed high reproducibility, with mean shared-clone rates approximately 0.87 and correlation coefficients above 0.98. The study at large found these results: Because only the TCR beta chain was sequenced and unpaired alpha chains were not captured, true repertoire diversity is likely underestimated. The study included only five patients, and the authors note findings should be validated in a larger study. Because the samples were bulk and unsorted, CD4+ and CD8+ T cell repertoires could not be compared. A significantly larger repertoire fraction was made up by the top 250 clones in tumors than in blood (p = 0.039). Consistent with antigen-driven expansion, pairs of tumor regions showed higher repertoire overlap (mean around 36%) than either tumor-adjacent pairs (around 17%) or tumor-blood pairs (approximately 15%). Only roughly 8-25% of top clones appeared in all five regions of a tumor, which suggests that tumor-infiltrating T cells are spatially heterogeneous.

For CDR1 and CDR2, the germline V gene lists MNHEY and SVGAGI. Inclusive of the bounding cysteine and phenylalanine, the CDR3 is 16 residues long. The sequence is cut down to CDR3 DNA, 48 bases in frame from base 1. The sequence joins TRBV6-5 to TRBJ1-2; TRBD1 is a weak D gene call, 6 bases matching. The clonotype originates from a man between 40 and 49 years old with primary liver carcinoma and hepatitis B virus infection. The sample comprised liver tumor tissue from sampling region 3. The sample's cell subset or site, from its label and the paper: tumor region T3, left-lateral pole. In nucleotides, the sequence is TGTACCAGCAGTTACAATTGGGGGGGCAGGGATAACGGCTACATCTTC. Translated, this is CTSSYNWGGRDNGYIF.